Each of the 4 T cell receptor beta chains below was sequenced from the same sample in a study of cytomegalovirus exposure and HLA in healthy donors. Use of 60 Vbeta and 13 Jbeta primers characterized the PCR. The assay was immunoSEQ multiplex PCR, and TCRdb's table has in-frame clones only and misses some. The data show about 150,000 clones, about 79% seen once. The sample was PBMCs. Receptors originate from a woman aged 25 to 45 in good health and CMV-seronegative.

The CDR3 region has the DNA TGTGCCAGCAGTGCGACAGGGGGGAACACTGAAGCTTTCTTT. It yields the protein CASSATGGNTEAFF. This rearrangement joins TRBV6-6 to TRBJ1-1, with TRBD1 matching 9 bases. This CDR3 is 14 amino acids long. V shed 5 bases, J shed 1 base, and the junction held 2 bases outside the gene matches. CDR1 is MNHNY and CDR2 is SVGAGI in the germline V gene (reference sequence).

The chain combines TRBV11-1 with TRBJ1-1, with TRBD1 as a possible D gene (5 bases). The CDR3 runs 16 residues. V lost 3 bases, J lost 4 bases, and 18 bases lay in between. Germline CDR1 is SGHAT and CDR2 is FQDESV (reference sequence). The DNA for the CDR3 is TGTGCCAGCAGCTTCGGGGGAAGGGGTTGGCTCACTGAAGCTTTCTTT. Translated, it gives CASSFGGRGWLTEAFF.

This chain connects TRBV2 to TRBJ2-3; weak D call: TRBD2 (6 bases). Trimming cost V 8 bases and J 1 base, with 10 bases left between them. This CDR3 has 13 residues. Germline V gene sequence: CDR1 SNHLY, CDR2 FYNNEI. CDR3 region: CASLGGRTDTQYF. Here the CDR3 DNA reads TGTGCCAGCCTGGGGGGTCGCACAGATACGCAGTATTTT.

DNA of the CDR3: TGTGCCAGCAGCTTAGCGTTGGGGGGGCCAAACACCGGGGAGCTGTTTTTT. Its translation: CASSLALGGPNTGELFF. The genes are TRBV7-2 and TRBJ2-2, with D possibly matching TRBD2 (7 bases). The germline V and J ends were trimmed by 0 bases and 2 bases, with 13 bases remaining between them. From germline, CDR1 is SGHTA and CDR2 FQGNSA. The CDR3 runs 17 residues.